This T cell receptor (beta chain) was recorded in a study of CD8 T cells in ankylosing spondylitis. Findings and limits, study-wide: Characteristic, it appeared, of ankylosing spondylitis blood was a TCR beta motif of eight highly homologous variants.

TCRdb called the 5' RACE reads again in MiXCR, with one record for every CDR3 protein. This table has roughly 90,000 distinct CDR3 sequences, roughly 8.8% appearing once. Comment on this clonotype: The target antigen is unknown.

The source is a male donor with ankylosing spondylitis. The sample was blood, either unsorted or a sorted T cell fraction (not recorded which).

The chain's CDR3 is CASSLGAGVETQYF. As DNA, the CDR3 is TGTGCCAGCTCCTTGGGCGCCGGAGTGGAGACCCAGTACTTC. The V gene is TRBV27, the J gene TRBJ2-5, with D unclear. Germline loops: CDR1 MNHEY, CDR2 SMNVEV (reference sequence). V lost 8 bases to trimming and J lost 5 bases, with 18 bases between them. The CDR3 totals 14 residues.